This TCR beta chain originates from a study of post-analysis software for immune sequencing data. Germline CDR1 SEHNR, CDR2 FQNEAQ (reference sequence). The V and J ends lost 5 bases and 0 bases, in that order; junction bases with no gene match: 12. This CDR3 is 19 amino acids long. Sequencing libraries made from TCR beta cDNA carried unique molecular identifiers. TCRdb independently ran MiXCR on the PCR reads; one entry per CDR3 protein. The sample holds hundreds of thousands of distinct CDR3 sequences, roughly half seen once. About this clonotype: Its antigen is not identified.

Regarding the study as a whole: Patients had higher frequencies than controls of roughly 5 TRBV segments, including TRBV5-6, TRBV5-1 and TRBV20-1. For normalized Chao1 diversity, multiple sclerosis patients scored significantly lower than controls did.

The chain has TRBV7-9 and TRBJ2-6, with 8 bases that match TRBD1. Sequenced input: blood. The receptor was derived from a girl between 5 and 17 years old with multiple sclerosis. The CDR3 here is CASSLRQGPSSSGANVLTF. The CDR3 DNA reads as TGTGCCAGCAGCCTAAGACAGGGGCCTTCTAGCTCTGGGGCCAACGTCCTGACTTTC.